The clone carrying this T cell receptor beta chain was seen more than once but under ten times. Its antigen is unidentified. This sample stems from a study of T-cell memory formation after mild COVID-19. Background on the study: In these data, TCR clusters were largely donor specific. The study, taken as a whole, reports: Nothing showed for sure that second-wave clones peaking on day 37 were SARS-CoV-2 specific.

J gave up 8 bases and V 0 bases, and 4 bases lay outside the gene matches. The CDR3 spans 14 residues. Germline V gene sequence: CDR1 KGHSH, CDR2 LQKENI. One entry per CDR3 protein, called by TCRdb with MiXCR from the 5' RACE reads. The sample contains 250,000 to 350,000 distinct CDR3 sequences, roughly 19% of which appear only once. The V call is TRBV18, the J call TRBJ2-1, with 7 nucleotides matching TRBD1. The source of this sequence is a man younger than 35 who had mild COVID-19 (a few samples of this study predate the infection). Cell type and time point are not known. Sequenced sample: PBMCs or a T cell subset sorted from them (not recorded which). The CDR3 spells CASSPPNRGDEQFF. CDR3 DNA sequence: TGTGCCAGCTCACCACCGAACAGGGGCGATGAGCAGTTCTTC.